This is a list of T cell receptor beta chains from one sample in a study of T cells in Graves' hyperthyroidism and ophthalmopathy. TCRdb called the multiplex PCR reads again in MiXCR, with one record for every CDR3 protein. The repertoire has about 690,000 distinct CDR3 sequences, 15% to 20% of them found once; the top ten carry about 14%. The specimen sequenced was blood. The receptors were sampled from a middle-aged man with Graves' hyperthyroidism. CDR3s include the opening cysteine and the closing phenylalanine or tryptophan. A D gene is named only where the DNA matches it firmly. Not every row has a clone size; where given, it reads once, few, many or a size class.

abundance: many; v_gene: TRBV2; j_gene: TRBJ1-2; d_gene: .; CDR3aa: CASSEGAYGYTF; CDR3nt: TGTGCCAGCAGTGAGGGGGCATATGGCTACACCTTC
abundance: .; v_gene: TRBV13; j_gene: TRBJ1-4; d_gene: TRBD1; CDR3aa: CASSAFQGEGIEKLFF; CDR3nt: TGTGCCAGCAGCGCCTTTCAGGGGGAGGGAATCGAAAAACTGTTTTTT
abundance: .; v_gene: TRBV11-3; j_gene: TRBJ1-2; d_gene: .; CDR3aa: CASSGGTLQDNYGYTF; CDR3nt: TGTGCCAGCAGCGGGGGGACCTTGCAGGACAACTATGGCTACACCTTC
abundance: many; v_gene: TRBV27; j_gene: TRBJ2-7; d_gene: .; CDR3aa: CASSGGQTYEQYF; CDR3nt: TGTGCCAGCAGTGGAGGACAGACCTACGAGCAGTACTTC
abundance: many; v_gene: TRBV7-2; j_gene: TRBJ1-3; d_gene: TRBD1; CDR3aa: CASSMAGTAGNTIYF; CDR3nt: TGTGCCAGCAGCATGGCCGGGACAGCTGGAAACACCATATATTTT
abundance: .; v_gene: TRBV20-1; j_gene: TRBJ2-7; d_gene: TRBD2; CDR3aa: CSPASGHEQYF; CDR3nt: TGCAGTCCCGCTAGCGGCCACGAGCAGTACTTC
abundance: many; v_gene: TRBV7-2; j_gene: TRBJ2-5; d_gene: .; CDR3aa: CASRPGGARETQYF; CDR3nt: TGTGCCAGCAGACCAGGGGGGGCTAGAGAGACCCAGTACTTC
abundance: few; v_gene: TRBV6-5; j_gene: TRBJ1-1; d_gene: TRBD1; CDR3aa: CASSYDRHGRQGGNTEVFF; CDR3nt: TGTGCCAGCAGTTACGACCGGCATGGAAGACAGGGAGGGAACACTGAAGTTTTCTTT
abundance: many; v_gene: TRBV2; j_gene: TRBJ2-1; d_gene: TRBD2; CDR3aa: CASSEGRGGKQFF; CDR3nt: TGTGCCAGCAGTGAAGGCCGCGGGGGAAAGCAGTTCTTC
abundance: few; v_gene: TRBV28; j_gene: TRBJ1-1; d_gene: TRBD1; CDR3aa: CASSEGGAKVTEAFF; CDR3nt: TGTGCCAGCAGTGAAGGGGGCGCGAAGGTCACTGAAGCTTTCTTT
abundance: many; v_gene: TRBV6-6; j_gene: TRBJ2-2; d_gene: .; CDR3aa: CASSYATGFLTGELFF; CDR3nt: TGTGCCAGCAGTTACGCCACAGGGTTTTTAACCGGGGAGCTGTTTTTT
abundance: once; v_gene: TRBV28; j_gene: TRBJ1-1; d_gene: .; CDR3aa: CASTRPGHPNTEAFF; CDR3nt: TGTGCCAGCACCCGCCCGGGACACCCGAACACTGAAGCTTTCTTT
abundance: .; v_gene: TRBV28; j_gene: TRBJ2-7; d_gene: TRBD2; CDR3aa: CASSNGLAESYEQYF; CDR3nt: TGTGCCAGCAGTAACGGACTAGCGGAGTCCTACGAGCAGTACTTC
abundance: few; v_gene: TRBV7-8; j_gene: TRBJ2-7; d_gene: .; CDR3aa: CASSLTSGSDTYEQYF; CDR3nt: TGTGCCAGCAGCTTAACCTCCGGGAGCGACACCTACGAGCAGTACTTC
abundance: many; v_gene: TRBV28; j_gene: TRBJ2-3; d_gene: TRBD2; CDR3aa: CASSLSSGGYSRTDTQYF; CDR3nt: TGTGCCAGCAGTTTGTCTAGCGGGGGATACTCTAGGACAGATACGCAGTATTTT
abundance: many; v_gene: TRBV28; j_gene: TRBJ1-1; d_gene: .; CDR3aa: CASVGQPNTEAFF; CDR3nt: TGTGCCAGCGTTGGACAGCCCAACACTGAAGCTTTCTTT
abundance: few; v_gene: TRBV20-1; j_gene: TRBJ2-3; d_gene: .; CDR3aa: CSARGQPTDTDTQYF; CDR3nt: TGCAGTGCTAGAGGTCAACCGACAGACACAGATACGCAGTATTTT
abundance: many; v_gene: TRBV7-6; j_gene: TRBJ1-6; d_gene: .; CDR3aa: CASSLVGGGAAYNSPLHF; CDR3nt: TGTGCCAGCAGCTTAGTAGGGGGGGGCGCTGCCTATAATTCACCCCTCCACTTT
abundance: many; v_gene: TRBV5-1; j_gene: TRBJ2-2; d_gene: .; CDR3aa: CASSFTGVEAGELFF; CDR3nt: TGCGCCAGCAGCTTTACGGGAGTGGAGGCCGGGGAGCTGTTTTTT
abundance: many; v_gene: TRBV3-1; j_gene: TRBJ1-1; d_gene: .; CDR3aa: CASSPGRVATEAFF; CDR3nt: TGTGCCAGCAGCCCGGGCAGGGTCGCCACTGAAGCTTTCTTT
abundance: many; v_gene: TRBV7-2; j_gene: TRBJ1-2; d_gene: .; CDR3aa: CASSSAPGQAGYTF; CDR3nt: TGTGCCAGCAGCTCGGCGCCCGGGCAGGCAGGCTACACCTTC
abundance: few; v_gene: TRBV5-4; j_gene: TRBJ2-1; d_gene: .; CDR3aa: CASRFWSYNEQFF; CDR3nt: TGTGCCAGCAGGTTTTGGTCCTACAATGAGCAGTTCTTC
abundance: once; v_gene: TRBV11-2; j_gene: TRBJ1-1; d_gene: .; CDR3aa: CASRGLDTEAFF; CDR3nt: TGTGCCAGCAGAGGCCTTGACACTGAAGCTTTCTTT
abundance: many; v_gene: TRBV30; j_gene: TRBJ1-5; d_gene: .; CDR3aa: CAWRLIHDQPQHF; CDR3nt: TGTGCCTGGAGGTTAATCCATGACCAGCCCCAGCATTTT
abundance: once; v_gene: TRBV7-2; j_gene: TRBJ2-5; d_gene: TRBD1; CDR3aa: CASSYRQGALETQYF; CDR3nt: TGTGCCAGCAGCTATCGACAGGGGGCACTAGAGACCCAGTACTTC
abundance: many; v_gene: TRBV5-1; j_gene: TRBJ1-2; d_gene: .; CDR3aa: CASSFDQGWGYTF; CDR3nt: TGCGCCAGCAGCTTTGATCAGGGTTGGGGCTACACCTTC
abundance: many; v_gene: TRBV6-1; j_gene: TRBJ1-1; d_gene: TRBD1; CDR3aa: CASSRRQGYEAFF; CDR3nt: TGTGCCAGCAGTCGAAGACAGGGTTATGAAGCTTTCTTT
abundance: .; v_gene: TRBV7-9; j_gene: TRBJ2-3; d_gene: .; CDR3aa: CASSFPTAYLVPSTDTQYF; CDR3nt: TGTGCCAGCAGCTTTCCTACAGCCTACCTAGTTCCTAGCACAGATACGCAGTATTTT
abundance: .; v_gene: TRBV25-1; j_gene: TRBJ2-4; d_gene: .; CDR3aa: CAGIRGVAKNIQYF; CDR3nt: TGTGCCGGGATAAGAGGGGTAGCCAAAAACATTCAGTACTTC
abundance: many; v_gene: TRBV7-8; j_gene: TRBJ1-4; d_gene: .; CDR3aa: CASSLVTATNEKLFF; CDR3nt: TGTGCCAGCAGCTTAGTGACAGCAACTAATGAAAAACTGTTTTTT
abundance: .; v_gene: TRBV4-3; j_gene: TRBJ1-5; d_gene: .; CDR3aa: CASSQRTGSQPQHF; CDR3nt: TGCGCCAGCAGCCAACGTACAGGGAGTCAGCCCCAGCATTTT
abundance: .; v_gene: TRBV3-1; j_gene: TRBJ2-3; d_gene: .; CDR3aa: CATKSQGADTQYF; CDR3nt: TGTGCCACTAAGAGTCAGGGTGCGGATACGCAGTATTTT
abundance: few; v_gene: TRBV18; j_gene: TRBJ2-3; d_gene: .; CDR3aa: CASSPDRERTDTQYF; CDR3nt: TGTGCCAGCTCACCCGACCGGGAACGCACAGATACGCAGTATTTT
abundance: .; v_gene: TRBV25-1; j_gene: TRBJ2-1; d_gene: TRBD2; CDR3aa: CASSPSSGSRTGNEQFF; CDR3nt: TGTGCCAGCAGTCCCTCTAGCGGGAGTAGAACCGGCAATGAGCAGTTCTTC
abundance: few; v_gene: TRBV28; j_gene: TRBJ1-5; d_gene: TRBD1; CDR3aa: CASSHRTGGSQPQHF; CDR3nt: TGTGCCAGCAGTCACCGGACAGGGGGGAGTCAGCCCCAGCATTTT
abundance: few; v_gene: TRBV28; j_gene: TRBJ2-2; d_gene: TRBD2; CDR3aa: CASNPGLAGELYTGELFF; CDR3nt: TGTGCCAGCAATCCCGGACTAGCGGGAGAACTGTACACCGGGGAGCTGTTTTTT
abundance: many; v_gene: TRBV2; j_gene: TRBJ1-2; d_gene: .; CDR3aa: CASATGFGYTF; CDR3nt: TGTGCCAGTGCAACAGGCTTTGGCTACACCTTC
abundance: .; v_gene: TRBV19; j_gene: TRBJ2-2; d_gene: .; CDR3aa: CASSFQGTNGELFF; CDR3nt: TGTGCCAGTAGTTTCCAGGGGACGAACGGGGAGCTGTTTTTT
abundance: many; v_gene: TRBV28; j_gene: TRBJ2-3; d_gene: .; CDR3aa: CASTRAQRSTDTQYF; CDR3nt: TGTGCCAGCACTAGGGCACAGCGCAGCACAGATACGCAGTATTTT
abundance: .; v_gene: TRBV4-3; j_gene: TRBJ2-5; d_gene: .; CDR3aa: CASSQDPSGLGETQYF; CDR3nt: TGCGCCAGCAGCCAAGATCCCTCAGGGTTGGGAGAGACCCAGTACTTC
abundance: few; v_gene: TRBV9; j_gene: TRBJ1-2; d_gene: TRBD1; CDR3aa: CASSAGTGFTYGYTF; CDR3nt: TGTGCCAGCAGCGCCGGGACAGGGTTTACCTATGGCTACACCTTC
abundance: .; v_gene: TRBV20-1; j_gene: TRBJ2-1; d_gene: .; CDR3aa: CSARDSDSYNEQFF; CDR3nt: TGCAGTGCTAGAGATTCGGATTCCTACAATGAGCAGTTCTTC
abundance: .; v_gene: TRBV20-1; j_gene: TRBJ1-1; d_gene: TRBD1; CDR3aa: CSAAPGTGLRGEAFF; CDR3nt: TGCAGTGCTGCGCCCGGGACAGGACTACGAGGTGAAGCTTTCTTT
abundance: .; v_gene: TRBV5-1; j_gene: TRBJ2-5; d_gene: TRBD2; CDR3aa: CASSFASGRKETEYF; CDR3nt: TGCGCCAGCAGCTTTGCTAGCGGGAGAAAAGAGACCGAGTACTTC
abundance: many; v_gene: TRBV30; j_gene: TRBJ2-1; d_gene: .; CDR3aa: CAWSPQNYNEQFF; CDR3nt: TGTGCCTGGAGTCCGCAGAACTACAATGAGCAGTTCTTC
abundance: many; v_gene: TRBV6-2/TRBV6-3; j_gene: TRBJ2-7; d_gene: TRBD2; CDR3aa: CASNRGTRVHEQYF; CDR3nt: TGTGCCAGCAATCGCGGGACTAGGGTCCACGAGCAGTACTTC
abundance: .; v_gene: TRBV28; j_gene: TRBJ1-5; d_gene: .; CDR3aa: CASSNNQPQHF; CDR3nt: TGTGCCAGCAGCAATAATCAGCCCCAGCATTTT
abundance: many; v_gene: TRBV2; j_gene: TRBJ2-3; d_gene: .; CDR3aa: CASTLQGQITDTQYF; CDR3nt: TGTGCCAGCACCCTCCAAGGACAGATCACAGATACGCAGTATTTT
abundance: many; v_gene: TRBV28; j_gene: TRBJ1-3; d_gene: .; CDR3aa: CASSLLGRSGNTIYF; CDR3nt: TGTGCCAGCAGTTTGCTGGGACGCTCTGGAAACACCATATATTTT
abundance: .; v_gene: TRBV19; j_gene: TRBJ1-5; d_gene: .; CDR3aa: CASNQNSNQPQHF; CDR3nt: TGTGCCAGTAATCAGAATAGCAATCAGCCCCAGCATTTT
abundance: many; v_gene: TRBV6-1; j_gene: TRBJ1-6; d_gene: .; CDR3aa: CASSDRAVIKPLHF; CDR3nt: TGTGCCAGCAGTGACAGGGCGGTAATTAAGCCCCTCCACTTT
abundance: many; v_gene: TRBV29-1; j_gene: TRBJ2-7; d_gene: TRBD1; CDR3aa: CSATPGTESYEQYF; CDR3nt: TGCAGCGCGACCCCCGGGACAGAAAGTTACGAGCAGTACTTC
abundance: few; v_gene: TRBV10-3; j_gene: TRBJ1-1; d_gene: .; CDR3aa: CAISERADMNTEAFF; CDR3nt: TGTGCCATCAGTGAGCGGGCAGATATGAACACTGAAGCTTTCTTT
abundance: .; v_gene: TRBV4-2; j_gene: TRBJ2-7; d_gene: TRBD2; CDR3aa: CASSPYTSGEDYEQYF; CDR3nt: TGTGCCAGCAGCCCCTATACTAGCGGAGAAGATTACGAGCAGTACTTC
abundance: .; v_gene: TRBV28; j_gene: TRBJ2-5; d_gene: TRBD1; CDR3aa: CASSLFVGTGAKQYF; CDR3nt: TGTGCCAGCAGTTTATTTGTAGGGACAGGGGCAAAACAGTACTTC
abundance: .; v_gene: TRBV6-9; j_gene: TRBJ2-1; d_gene: TRBD2; CDR3aa: CASSEGGLAGGAYNEQFF; CDR3nt: TGCGCCAGCAGTGAAGGGGGACTAGCGGGAGGAGCCTACAATGAGCAGTTCTTC
abundance: .; v_gene: TRBV2; j_gene: TRBJ2-7; d_gene: TRBD1; CDR3aa: CASSGTGGSDEQYF; CDR3nt: TGTGCCAGCAGCGGGACAGGGGGGTCCGACGAGCAGTACTTC
abundance: many; v_gene: TRBV28; j_gene: TRBJ1-1; d_gene: .; CDR3aa: CASRDTEAFF; CDR3nt: TGTGCCAGCAGAGACACTGAAGCTTTCTTT
abundance: .; v_gene: TRBV19; j_gene: TRBJ1-5; d_gene: TRBD1; CDR3aa: CASSMGVWTGNNQPQHF; CDR3nt: TGTGCCAGTAGTATGGGAGTTTGGACAGGGAATAATCAGCCCCAGCATTTT
abundance: .; v_gene: TRBV6-1; j_gene: TRBJ1-6; d_gene: .; CDR3aa: CASSEDGLDNSPLHF; CDR3nt: TGTGCCAGCAGTGAGGACGGGTTAGATAATTCACCCCTCCACTTT